These 25 T cell receptor beta chains share one sample of origin, sequenced in a study of T-cell reconstitution after alpha-beta-depleted transplantation in children listed by TCRdb under 2016. Library preparation was by PCR. Sequencing used an Illumina HiSeq 2500. TCR libraries were prepared with molecular barcoding, using unique molecular identifiers to normalize TCRbeta repertoire quantification. TCRdb itself trimmed the public reads at Q25 with fastp, ran MiXCR and retained productive beta chains. All rows with the same CDR3 protein become a single entry with the most common DNA and genes. This sample holds under 850,000 distinct CDR3 sequences; around 13% were observed only once. 0.79% of the sample is held by the ten biggest clonotypes. The meaning of the sample's treatment or condition label: allogeneic hematopoietic cell transplantation with graft depleted of TCRalphabeta T cells and CD19 B cells.

The sequences come from PBMCs, collected before TCRalphabeta/CD19-depleted stem cell transplant. The receptors derive from a girl aged 2 to 10 with congenital amegakaryocytic thrombocytopenia, due to receive a stem cell transplant.

The sample holds a few counts of this clonotype. The chain is built from TRBV29-1 and TRBJ1-2; 7 bases are a match to TRBD1. The junction had 1 base not matched to a gene; V was cut back by 7 bases and J by 2 bases. Germline values: CDR1 SQVTM, CDR2 ANQGSEA. The CDR3 spans 11 residues. This CDR3 reads CSAGQNYGYTF. The CDR3 bases are TGCAGCGCGGGACAGAACTATGGCTACACCTTC.

This clonotype was detected many times. This sequence joins TRBV20-1 and TRBJ2-2, with 10 bases that match TRBD2. CDR1 and CDR2 (germline): DFQATT, SNEGSKA (reference sequence). The CDR3 extends over 16 amino acids. V lost 6 bases, J lost 6 bases, and 13 bases stayed unmatched. The CDR3 DNA sequence: TGCAGTGCCCCGGCGCCCCTAGCGGGAGATGCCGGGGAGCTGTTTTTT. Translating it yields CSAPAPLAGDAGELFF.

This clonotype was recorded a few times. V and J are TRBV20-1 and TRBJ2-2; 8 positions agree with TRBD2. This CDR3 spans 13 amino acids. Trimming removed 6 bases from V and 5 bases from J; junction bases left unmatched: 5. Germline values: CDR1 DFQATT, CDR2 SNEGSKA (reference sequence). The CDR3 protein is CSAAGGGTGELFF. In nucleotides, the CDR3 is TGCAGTGCGGCCGGGGGGGGGACCGGGGAGCTGTTTTTT.

This clonotype was counted many times. V is TRBV29-1 and J is TRBJ2-1; 8 nucleotides agree with TRBD1. This CDR3 has 15 residues. CDR1 and CDR2 (germline): SQVTM, ANQGSEA. Trimming at V came to 2 bases and at J to 4 bases, leaving 7 bases not matched to a gene. CDR3: CSVERRDRPYNEQFF. The CDR3 nucleotides are TGCAGCGTTGAACGGAGGGACAGGCCATACAATGAGCAGTTCTTC.

This clonotype was recorded once. This chain links TRBV5-5 with TRBJ2-7, with 7 bases matching TRBD2. Germline assignment: CDR1 SGHKS and CDR2 YYEKEE (reference sequence). The CDR3 is 15 amino acids. J lost 3 bases, V lost 3 bases, and 9 bases had no gene match. For the CDR3, the DNA is TGTGCCAGCAGCTCGACAGCGGGACGGCGCTACGAGCAGTACTTC. This encodes CASSSTAGRRYEQYF.

This clonotype was detected ten times or more. The chain has TRBV3-1 and TRBJ2-6, with D perhaps TRBD2 (6 bases). The CDR3 spans 22 residues. Trimming took off 4 bases at V and 0 bases at J, with 28 bases between the two ends. CDR1 LGHDT and CDR2 YNNKEL come from the germline V gene (reference sequence). The CDR3 loop reads CASSPRRSLRRDTVSGANVLTF. The CDR3 region has the DNA TGTGCCAGCAGCCCTCGCCGGAGCTTAAGGCGGGATACAGTCTCTGGGGCCAACGTCCTGACTTTC.

This sequence joins TRBV11-3 and TRBJ1-4; TRBD1 aligns across 7 bases. The CDR3 is 17 residues long. Trimming cost V 3 bases and J 8 bases; bases outside gene matches: 15. The germline gives CDR1 SGHNT, CDR2 YENEEA. The CDR3 spells CASSFLFVLTGSEKLFF. The DNA of the CDR3 is TGTGCCAGCAGCTTCCTCTTTGTCTTGACAGGGAGCGAAAAACTGTTTTTT. The full variable domain, in which reference TRBV11-3 and TRBJ1-4 provide the parts outside the CDR3, is EAGVVQSPRYKIIEKKQPVAFWCNPISGHNTLYWYLQNLGQGPELLIRYENEEAVDDSQLPKDRFSAERLKGVDSTLKIQPAELGDSAVYLCASSFLFVLTGSEKLFFGSGTQLSVL.

The chain uses TRBV4-1 and TRBJ2-1, with TRBD2 matching over 10 bases. CDR1 MGHRA and CDR2 YSYEKL come from the germline V gene. V was clipped by 3 bases and J by 2 bases; unmatched bases: 1. The CDR3 is made up of 15 amino acids. This CDR3 is CASSHLAGAYNEQFF. Here the CDR3 DNA reads TGCGCCAGCAGCCACCTAGCGGGGGCCTACAATGAGCAGTTCTTC.

The chain links TRBV5-1 to TRBJ2-1; TRBD1 is a possible D gene (5 bases). The CDR3 is 20 residues long. Germline CDR1 and CDR2: SGHRS and YFSETQ. V lost 0 bases, J lost 5 bases, and 27 bases lay in between. The CDR3, as DNA: TGCGCCAGCAGCTTGGTCGCAGGGTGGTCGTCCGGGCACGTAGACAATGAGCAGTTCTTC. This gives the protein CASSLVAGWSSGHVDNEQFF.

Only a few counts were recorded for this clonotype. DNA for the CDR3: TGTGCCAGCAGTCCAATAGCGGGGAACTCCTACGAGCAGTACTTC. Amino acids: CASSPIAGNSYEQYF. The chain links TRBV27 to TRBJ2-7; 8 bases are a match to TRBD2. This CDR3 has 15 residues. V lost 5 bases and J lost 0; bases outside the gene matches: 6. CDR1 is MNHEY and CDR2 is SMNVEV in the germline V gene (reference sequence).

V usage is TRBV6-1 and J usage is TRBJ2-1; the match to TRBD1 covers 10 bases. Germline V gene sequence: CDR1 MNHNS, CDR2 SASEGT. After removal of 7 bases from V and 6 bases from J, the junction contained 15 bases not matched to a gene. The CDR3 runs to 17 residues. In DNA form, the CDR3 reads TGTGCCAGCAACCTGCTCCCGGCCGGGACAGGGGCCAATGAGCAGTTCTTC. Its protein product is CASNLLPAGTGANEQFF.

The chain combines TRBV12-3 or TRBV12-4 with TRBJ2-1, with D possibly being TRBD1 (5 bases). CDR3 size: 15 residues. With 6 bases removed from V and 5 bases from J, the gap between germline ends came to 17 bases. The CDR3 region is CASRGVWGLDNEQFF. The CDR3 nucleotides read TGTGCCAGCAGGGGCGTGTGGGGCTTGGACAATGAGCAGTTCTTC.

This clonotype appeared many times. V is TRBV20-1 and J is TRBJ2-3, with D perhaps assigned TRBD1 or TRBD2 (6 bases each). Germline loops: CDR1 DFQATT, CDR2 SNEGSKA (reference sequence). The CDR3 is 15 residues long. V lost 3 bases, J lost 7 bases, and 20 bases lay in between. CDR3 in DNA: TGCAGTGCTAGTAGTCCGGGGGCTCCGGGGAATACGCAGTATTTT. Protein product: CSASSPGAPGNTQYF.

The table lists this clonotype with many counts. The V gene is TRBV29-1, the J gene TRBJ2-1; D is perhaps TRBD2 (5 bases). This CDR3 contains 14 residues. The V end was cut by 5 bases, the J end by 8 bases, with 19 bases between. Germline loops: CDR1 SQVTM, CDR2 ANQGSEA. Here the CDR3 reads CSVNRPLMGDEQFF. CDR3 coding DNA: TGCAGCGTTAATAGACCCCTGATGGGAGATGAGCAGTTCTTC.

This clonotype was seen only a few times. The chain combines TRBV5-1 with TRBJ1-2; D is unclear. Trimming cost V 5 bases and J 3 bases, with 5 bases left between them. From germline, CDR1 is SGHRS and CDR2 YFSETQ. This CDR3 spans 11 amino acids. CDR3 residues: CASRADYGYTF. As DNA, the CDR3 is TGCGCCAGCAGGGCGGACTATGGCTACACCTTC. The entire variable domain, with the rest obtained from reference TRBV5-1 and TRBJ1-2, is as follows: KAGVTQTPRYLIKTRGQQVTLSCSPISGHRSVSWYQQTPGQGLQFLFEYFSETQRNKGNFPGRFSGRQFSNSRSEMNVSTLELGDSALYLCASRADYGYTFGSGTRLTVV.

This clonotype was counted many times. The V gene is TRBV20-1, the J gene TRBJ2-2; unclear D gene. The V gene's germline CDR1 is DFQATT and CDR2 SNEGSKA (reference sequence). There are 13 residues in the CDR3. Between the trimmed V and J ends, which lost 2 bases and 4 bases, there was a span of 8 bases. CDR3 bases: TGCAGTGCTAGACCTTTAGGCACCGGGGAGCTGTTTTTT. Amino acids: CSARPLGTGELFF.

This clonotype was detected ten times or more. The rearrangement joins TRBV20-1 to TRBJ2-1; 13 positions match TRBD2. Germline V CDR1 and CDR2: DFQATT, SNEGSKA (reference sequence). J was trimmed by 6 bases and V by 3 bases; bases with no gene match: 11. This CDR3 contains 17 residues. CDR3 nucleotide sequence: TGCAGTGCTAGGATGACTAGCGGGAGGACCCGGTTCAATGAGCAGTTCTTC. Translation: CSARMTSGRTRFNEQFF.

This chain joins TRBV5-1 and TRBJ1-1; 8 nucleotides match TRBD1. CDR1 and CDR2 from the germline V gene are SGHRS and YFSETQ. The CDR3 runs to 13 residues. The V gene end was trimmed by 0 bases and the J gene end by 7 bases; junction bases not matched to a gene: 2. The CDR3 DNA is TGCGCCAGCAGCTTGGGACAGGGGTTTGAAGCTTTCTTT. It encodes CASSLGQGFEAFF.

V gene TRBV10-1 combines with J gene TRBJ2-1, with 9 nucleotides matching TRBD2. CDR1 and CDR2 (germline): WNHNN, SYGVQD (reference sequence). After removal of 2 bases from V and 6 bases from J, the junction contained 5 bases not matched to a gene. The CDR3 covers 15 residues. The CDR3 spells CASSEGLATFNEQFF. In DNA, the CDR3 is TGCGCCAGCAGTGAGGGACTAGCGACCTTCAATGAGCAGTTCTTC.

This clonotype was counted ten times or more. The chain uses TRBV25-1 and TRBJ1-1, with 7 nucleotides matching TRBD1. The CDR3 contains 12 residues. J was trimmed by 5 bases and V by 8 bases; bases with no gene match: 5. Germline V lookup: CDR1 MGHDK, CDR2 SYGVNS. The CDR3 DNA is TGTGCCAGCCGAGAGGGGGCGACTGAAGCTTTCTTT. This codes for CASREGATEAFF.

This clonotype was seen ten or more times. The CDR3 DNA reads TGCAGTGCTTCAAAAAGGGTCGGCTATGGCTACACCTTC. Protein: CSASKRVGYGYTF. The genes are TRBV20-1 and TRBJ1-2; D not resolved. CDR3 length: 13 amino acids. With 5 bases removed from V and 4 bases from J, the gap between germline ends came to 14 bases. The germline CDR1 and CDR2 sequences are DFQATT and SNEGSKA (reference sequence).

This clonotype was found many times. This chain links TRBV7-3 with TRBJ2-2; TRBD2 matches at 8 bases. V shed 5 bases and J 3 bases; nucleotides not matched to a gene: 11. CDR3 length: 17 residues. CDR1 and CDR2 (germline): SGHTA, FQGTGA. The CDR3 DNA sequence: TGTGCCAGCAGCATCCTTCCGGGACTAGTGCACACCGGGGAGCTGTTTTTT. It specifies CASSILPGLVHTGELFF.

In regard to this clonotype: A much larger clone is a single base away; this may be a read error. The chain joins TRBV7-9 to TRBJ2-1, with D uncertain. Germline CDR1 and CDR2: SEHNR and FQNEAQ (reference sequence). The V end lost 5 bases, the J end lost 8 bases, and 10 bases lay between the germline ends. CDR3 length: 12 amino acids. CDR3 bases: TGTGCCAGCAGCCAAGATTGGGATGAGCAGTTCTTC. This codes for CASSQDWDEQFF.

Ten or more counts support this clonotype. V usage is TRBV20-1 and J usage is TRBJ2-3; D remains unclear. This CDR3 has 11 amino acids. In germline, CDR1 is DFQATT, CDR2 SNEGSKA (reference sequence). Trimming cost V 1 base and J 5 bases, with 4 bases left between them. CDR3 amino acids: CSARGIDTQYF. CDR3 DNA sequence: TGCAGTGCTAGAGGAATAGATACGCAGTATTTT.

Notes on this clonotype: A much larger clonotype is one base distant, so this may be a read error. The gene calls are TRBV20-1 and TRBJ2-1; 9 bases align to TRBD2. The CDR3 is made up of 16 amino acids. CDR1 and CDR2 from the germline V gene are DFQATT and SNEGSKA (reference sequence). The CDR3: CGALRREGRFLNEQFF. The CDR3 nucleotides read TGCGGTGCCCTAAGGCGGGAGGGTCGTTTTTTAAATGAGCAGTTCTTC.